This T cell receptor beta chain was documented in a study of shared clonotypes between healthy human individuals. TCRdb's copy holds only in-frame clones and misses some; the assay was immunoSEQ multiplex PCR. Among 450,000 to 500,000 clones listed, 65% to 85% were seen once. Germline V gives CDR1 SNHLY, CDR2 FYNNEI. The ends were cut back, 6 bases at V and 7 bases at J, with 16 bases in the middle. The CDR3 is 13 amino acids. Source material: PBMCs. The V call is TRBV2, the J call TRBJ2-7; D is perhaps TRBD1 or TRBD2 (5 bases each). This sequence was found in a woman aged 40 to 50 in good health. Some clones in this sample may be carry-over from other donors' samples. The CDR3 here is CASSRLQAREQYF. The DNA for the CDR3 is TGTGCCAGCAGCCGACTACAGGCAAGGGAGCAGTACTTC.